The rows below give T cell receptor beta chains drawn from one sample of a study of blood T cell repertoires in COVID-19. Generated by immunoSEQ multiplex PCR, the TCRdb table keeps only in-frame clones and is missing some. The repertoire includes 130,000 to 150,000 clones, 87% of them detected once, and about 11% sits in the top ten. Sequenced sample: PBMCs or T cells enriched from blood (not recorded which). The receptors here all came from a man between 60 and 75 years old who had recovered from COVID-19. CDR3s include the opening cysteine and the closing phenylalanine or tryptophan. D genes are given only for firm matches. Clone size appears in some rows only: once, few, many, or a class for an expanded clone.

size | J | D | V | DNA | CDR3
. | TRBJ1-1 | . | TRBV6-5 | TGTGCCAGCAGCCTGGAGGCAAGAGTGAACACTGAAGCTTTCTTT | CASSLEARVNTEAFF
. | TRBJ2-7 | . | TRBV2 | TGTGCCAGCAGGGAGGACAGCTACGAGCAGTACTTC | CASREDSYEQYF
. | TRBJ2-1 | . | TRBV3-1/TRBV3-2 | TGTGCCAGCAGCGCCCTCCCTAACAGGCCTAGTATGTTCTTC | CASSALPNRPSMFF
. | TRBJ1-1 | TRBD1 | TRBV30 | TGTGCCTGGTCACACTCCGGGACAGTGAACACTGAAGCTTTCTTT | CAWSHSGTVNTEAFF
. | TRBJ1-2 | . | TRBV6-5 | TGTGCCAGCAAGGTCAGGGCCGACCTAAACTATGGCTACACCTTC | CASKVRADLNYGYTF
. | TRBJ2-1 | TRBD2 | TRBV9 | TGTGCCAGCAGCGCTCCGGGACTAGGGGGCTACAATGAGCAGTTCTTC | CASSAPGLGGYNEQFF
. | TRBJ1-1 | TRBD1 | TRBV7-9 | TGTGCCAGCCGGACAGGGCCCACTGAAGCTTTCTTT | CASRTGPTEAFF
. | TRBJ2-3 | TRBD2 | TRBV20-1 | TGCAGCGCAACTGGCGGGGGAACGCAGTATTTT | CSATGGGTQYF
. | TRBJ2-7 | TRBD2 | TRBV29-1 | TGCAGCGTTGAAGGACTAGCGGGAGAGAGGGAGCAGTACTTC | CSVEGLAGEREQYF
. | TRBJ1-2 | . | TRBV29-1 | TGCAGCGTTGAGGGGGGTGTAGTTGGCTATGGCTACACCTTC | CSVEGGVVGYGYTF
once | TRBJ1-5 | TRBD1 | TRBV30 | TGTGCCTGGACATCAGGGGGAGGACAGCCCCAGCATTTT | CAWTSGGGQPQHF
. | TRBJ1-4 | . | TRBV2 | TGTGCCAGCAGTGAGGAAAGGGGAGGGAGCAATGAAAAACTGTTTTTT | CASSEERGGSNEKLFF
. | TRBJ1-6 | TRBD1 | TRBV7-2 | TGTGCCAGCAGGGGACAGGGGGCGAGTTCACCCCTCCACTTT | CASRGQGASSPLHF
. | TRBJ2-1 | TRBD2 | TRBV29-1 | TGCAGCGTTCTTACTAGCGGGAGGGGATACAATGAGCAGTTCTTC | CSVLTSGRGYNEQFF
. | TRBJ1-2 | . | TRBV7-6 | TGTGCCAGCAGCCCCGGGGGGGCATATGGCTACACCTTC | CASSPGGAYGYTF
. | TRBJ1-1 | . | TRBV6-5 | TGTGCCAGCAGCAGGGGTTTTGAGCCTGAAGCTTTCTTT | CASSRGFEPEAFF
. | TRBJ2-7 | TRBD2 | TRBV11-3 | TGTGCCAGCAGCACAGGGTCGGGGGGACTAGGCGAGCAGTACTTC | CASSTGSGGLGEQYF
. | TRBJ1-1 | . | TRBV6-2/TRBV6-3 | TGTGCCAGCAGTCGCGACGGGGACACTGAAGCTTTCTTT | CASSRDGDTEAFF
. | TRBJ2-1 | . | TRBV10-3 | TGTGCCATCAGTGAGCTGAGGGAGACGGGGCAGTTCTTC | CAISELRETGQFF
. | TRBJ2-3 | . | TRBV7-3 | TGTGCCAGCAGCCCCAGCGGCACAGATACGCAGTATTTT | CASSPSGTDTQYF
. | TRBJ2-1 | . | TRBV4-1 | TGCGCCAGCAGCCAAGATCTGACTTACTCCTACAATGAGCAGTTCTTC | CASSQDLTYSYNEQFF
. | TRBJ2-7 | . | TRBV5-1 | TGCGCCAGCAGCTTGAATCAGGGTCCGGGCTACGAGCAGTACTTC | CASSLNQGPGYEQYF
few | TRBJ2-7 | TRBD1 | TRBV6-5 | TGTGCCAGCAGCTCAGCCGGGACAGCGTCCCACGAGCAGTACTTC | CASSSAGTASHEQYF
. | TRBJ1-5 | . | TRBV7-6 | TGTGCCAGCAGCTTACTAGGAACCAATCAGCCCCAGCATTTT | CASSLLGTNQPQHF
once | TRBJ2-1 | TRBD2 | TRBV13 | TGTGCCAGCAGCTTAGCGGGGCTAGCGGGAGACTACAATGAGCAGTTCTTC | CASSLAGLAGDYNEQFF
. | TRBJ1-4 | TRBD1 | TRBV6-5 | TGTGCCAGCAGTTACTCGGGGACAGGCGGAAAACTGTTTTTT | CASSYSGTGGKLFF
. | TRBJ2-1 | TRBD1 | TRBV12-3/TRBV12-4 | TGTGCCGTAACCAGGGGGAAGGCGCAGTTCTTC | CAVTRGKAQFF
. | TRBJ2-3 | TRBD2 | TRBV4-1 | TGCGCCAGCAGCCAAGTGGTGACTAGCGGGGTTGTTTGGCAGTATTTT | CASSQVVTSGVVWQYF
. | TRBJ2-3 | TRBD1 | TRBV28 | TGTGCCAGCAGACCTGACAGGGCAGGCACAGATACGCAGTATTTT | CASRPDRAGTDTQYF
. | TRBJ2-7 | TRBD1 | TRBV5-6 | TGTGCCAGCAGCTTGAGCTACAGGGACAGGGATAACGAGCAGTACTTC | CASSLSYRDRDNEQYF
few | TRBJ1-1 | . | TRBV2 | TGTGCCAGCAGCCGAGTTCTTACAGGGCCGAACACTGAAGCTTTCTTT | CASSRVLTGPNTEAFF
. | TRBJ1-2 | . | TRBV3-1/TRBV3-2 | TGTGCCAGCAGCCTGACAGGCTATGGCTACACCTTC | CASSLTGYGYTF
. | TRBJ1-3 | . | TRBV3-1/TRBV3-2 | TGTGCCAGCAGCCCACAGGGAAACACCATATATTTT | CASSPQGNTIYF
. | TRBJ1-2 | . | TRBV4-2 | TGTGCCAGCAGCCAAGAGAAGGGGCAGGCGGTTGGCTACACCTTC | CASSQEKGQAVGYTF
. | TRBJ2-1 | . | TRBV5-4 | TGTGCCAGCAGCCCAACTAGTTCCACCCAGACTACTGAGCAGTTCTTC | CASSPTSSTQTTEQFF
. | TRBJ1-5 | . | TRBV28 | TGTGCCAGCAGTTTAGGGGGCCGTAATCAGCCCCAGCATTTT | CASSLGGRNQPQHF
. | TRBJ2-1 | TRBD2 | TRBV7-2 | TGTGCCAGCAGCTTAGGGGTAGCGGGAGGGGACTCCTACAATGAGCAGTTCTTC | CASSLGVAGGDSYNEQFF
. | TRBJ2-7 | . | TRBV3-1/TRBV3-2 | TGTGCCAGCGCCATTAGCAGGGGAGGGGAGCAGTACTTC | CASAISRGGEQYF
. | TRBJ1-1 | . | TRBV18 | TGTGCCAGCTCACACGGGACAAAGAACACTGAAGCTTTCTTT | CASSHGTKNTEAFF
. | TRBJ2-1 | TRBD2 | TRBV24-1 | TGTGCCACCAGTGATTTGGTGAGCGGGAGGTCCTACAATGAGCAGTTCTTC | CATSDLVSGRSYNEQFF
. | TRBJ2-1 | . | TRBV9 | TGTGCCAGCAGCGCCGGGGGTTTGGGTGAGCAGTTCTTC | CASSAGGLGEQFF
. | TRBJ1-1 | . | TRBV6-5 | TGTGCCAGCAGTTTGCGGGTTGAGAGCACTGAAGCTTTCTTT | CASSLRVESTEAFF
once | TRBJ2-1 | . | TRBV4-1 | TGCGCCAGCAGCCAAGACGAGACGAGGAATGAGCAGTTCTTC | CASSQDETRNEQFF
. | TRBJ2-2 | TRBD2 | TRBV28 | TGTGCCAGCTCTAGCGGAACCGGGGAGCTGTTTTTT | CASSSGTGELFF
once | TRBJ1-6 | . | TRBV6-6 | TGTGCCAGCAGTTACTCCCCGGGACCCCTCCACTTT | CASSYSPGPLHF
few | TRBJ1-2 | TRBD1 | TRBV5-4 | TGTGCCAGCAGCCCCCCCGGGACAGAAAACTATGGCTACACCTTC | CASSPPGTENYGYTF
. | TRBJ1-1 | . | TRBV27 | TGTGCCCCCCGAGGTCTTCCTGGGACTGAAGCTTTCTTT | CAPRGLPGTEAFF
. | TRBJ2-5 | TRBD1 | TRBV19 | TGTGCCAGTAGCGACTACAGGGGGCTGGGAGAGACCCAGTACTTC | CASSDYRGLGETQYF
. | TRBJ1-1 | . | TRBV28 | TGTGCCAGCAGTTTATTAGGACAGAACACTGAAGCTTTCTTT | CASSLLGQNTEAFF
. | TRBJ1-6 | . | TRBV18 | TGTGCCAGCTCACCAGGGCAGATTAATTCACCCCTCCACTTT | CASSPGQINSPLHF
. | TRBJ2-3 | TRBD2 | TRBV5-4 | TGTGCCAGCAGCTTTGACCTTAGCGGGGGGAGGGGACATACGCAGTATTTT | CASSFDLSGGRGHTQYF
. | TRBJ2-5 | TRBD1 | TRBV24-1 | TGTGCCACCAGTGATACAGGGGTCCGAAGTCTGGAGACCCAGTACTTC | CATSDTGVRSLETQYF
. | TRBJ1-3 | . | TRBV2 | TGTGCCAGCAGTGACCTCAGGGGTGGAAACACCATATATTTT | CASSDLRGGNTIYF
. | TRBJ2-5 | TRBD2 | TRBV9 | TGTGCCAGCAGCGTTAGACTAGCGGGGTTTGGAGAGACCCAGTACTTC | CASSVRLAGFGETQYF
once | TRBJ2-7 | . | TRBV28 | TGTGCCAGCAGCTCCCCCGGGAGGCAGTACTTC | CASSSPGRQYF
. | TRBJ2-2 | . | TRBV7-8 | TGTGCCAGCACCACCGTGACAGGGAACACCGGGGAGCTGTTTTTT | CASTTVTGNTGELFF
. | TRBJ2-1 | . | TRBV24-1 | TGTGCCACCAGTGACCCTCGGGACACGATACACAATGAGCAGTTCTTC | CATSDPRDTIHNEQFF
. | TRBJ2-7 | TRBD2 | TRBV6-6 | TGTGCCAGCAGTTACTCGTCGGGGGGAGGTGAGCAGTACTTC | CASSYSSGGGEQYF
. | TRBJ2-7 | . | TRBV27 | TGTGCCAGCAGTTTGACAGGTATAAGGGAGCAGTACTTC | CASSLTGIREQYF